These T cell receptor beta chains were read from a single sample in a study of shared clonotypes between healthy human individuals. Clones were read by immunoSEQ multiplex PCR, and TCRdb kept only the in-frame ones, dropping some. The table shows about 1,900,000 clones, with about 94% occurring only once. What was sequenced was naive CD8+ T cells sorted from blood. The receptors derive from a man younger than 35 in good health. Each CDR3 is given with its conserved first and last residue. D genes are given only for firm matches. Clone size is shown for a subset of rows, as once, few, many or a class of expanded clone.

v_gene: TRBV14
j_gene: TRBJ1-2
d_gene: TRBD1
abundance: .
CDR3nt: TGTGCCAGCAGCCACGGGACAGGCTATGGCTACACCTTC
CDR3aa: CASSHGTGYGYTF

v_gene: TRBV4-1
j_gene: TRBJ2-7
d_gene: .
abundance: .
CDR3nt: TGTGCCAGCAGCCCCTTAGGTCGCACCTACGAGCAGTACTTC
CDR3aa: CASSPLGRTYEQYF

v_gene: TRBV5-1
j_gene: TRBJ2-7
d_gene: TRBD2
abundance: .
CDR3nt: TGCGCCAGCAGCTCAGGACTAGCGGGACCCTCGATCTACGAGCAGTACTTC
CDR3aa: CASSSGLAGPSIYEQYF

v_gene: TRBV7-9
j_gene: TRBJ2-4
d_gene: TRBD2
abundance: .
CDR3nt: TGTGCCAGCAGCTCACGACTAGCGGGGGATTTACTAGCCAAAAACATTCAGTACTTC
CDR3aa: CASSSRLAGDLLAKNIQYF

v_gene: TRBV28
j_gene: TRBJ2-5
d_gene: .
abundance: .
CDR3nt: TGTGCCAGCAGTGTACAGGGAGAAGAGACCCAGTACTTC
CDR3aa: CASSVQGEETQYF

v_gene: TRBV19
j_gene: TRBJ2-2
d_gene: .
abundance: .
CDR3nt: TGTGCCAGTAGTATCAATTCCCTGTTGGGCACCGGGGAGCTGTTTTTT
CDR3aa: CASSINSLLGTGELFF

v_gene: TRBV30
j_gene: TRBJ2-1
d_gene: .
abundance: .
CDR3nt: TGTGCCTGGAATGTCAAGGGGGCGGGAGGTCACAATGAGCAGTTCTTC
CDR3aa: CAWNVKGAGGHNEQFF

v_gene: TRBV6-5
j_gene: TRBJ2-7
d_gene: TRBD1
abundance: .
CDR3nt: TGTGCCAGCAGATCCGGGACAGGGAGCGAGCAGTACTTC
CDR3aa: CASRSGTGSEQYF

v_gene: TRBV5-6
j_gene: TRBJ2-5
d_gene: .
abundance: .
CDR3nt: TGTGCCAGCAGCTTGGCCCTCCCAGGGGCACAAGAGACCCAGTACTTC
CDR3aa: CASSLALPGAQETQYF

v_gene: TRBV30
j_gene: TRBJ2-7
d_gene: .
abundance: .
CDR3nt: TGTGCCTGGAGTGGTGGACAGCCCTACGAGCAGTACTTC
CDR3aa: CAWSGGQPYEQYF

v_gene: TRBV6-6
j_gene: TRBJ2-5
d_gene: TRBD1
abundance: once
CDR3nt: TGTGCCAGCAGCACCCTAGGGGGCGCGGAGACCCAGTACTTC
CDR3aa: CASSTLGGAETQYF

v_gene: TRBV29-1
j_gene: TRBJ1-4
d_gene: .
abundance: .
CDR3nt: TGCAGCGTTGCTTTCCCAGGCGCTTTGAAACTGTTTTTT
CDR3aa: CSVAFPGALKLFF

v_gene: TRBV5-1
j_gene: TRBJ1-5
d_gene: .
abundance: .
CDR3nt: TGCGCCGGCAGCTTAAACAGGTATAGCAATCAGCCCCAGCATTTT
CDR3aa: CAGSLNRYSNQPQHF

v_gene: TRBV6-5
j_gene: TRBJ2-2
d_gene: .
abundance: .
CDR3nt: TGTGCCAGCAGTTACCCGTCCGGGACACCACCGGGGGAGCTGTTTTTT
CDR3aa: CASSYPSGTPPGELFF

v_gene: TRBV11-2
j_gene: TRBJ1-1
d_gene: .
abundance: .
CDR3nt: TGTGCCAGCAGCTTACCTCGGGACATCATGAACACTGAAGCTTTCTTT
CDR3aa: CASSLPRDIMNTEAFF

v_gene: TRBV7-2
j_gene: TRBJ2-1
d_gene: TRBD2
abundance: .
CDR3nt: TGTGCCAGCAGCCGCACGAGGGGACTAGCGGGAGATGAGCAGTTCTTC
CDR3aa: CASSRTRGLAGDEQFF

v_gene: TRBV5-1
j_gene: TRBJ2-1
d_gene: .
abundance: .
CDR3nt: TGCGCCAGCAGCCCGCAGGGATACAATGAGCAGTTCTTC
CDR3aa: CASSPQGYNEQFF

v_gene: TRBV28
j_gene: TRBJ2-2
d_gene: TRBD2
abundance: .
CDR3nt: TGTGCCAGCATCGGGATTGCGGGGGGCAACACCGGGGAGCTGTTTTTT
CDR3aa: CASIGIAGGNTGELFF

v_gene: TRBV10-1
j_gene: TRBJ2-3
d_gene: .
abundance: .
CDR3nt: TGCGCCAGCAGTGAAATCAAGACAGATACGCAGTATTTT
CDR3aa: CASSEIKTDTQYF

v_gene: TRBV27
j_gene: TRBJ1-2
d_gene: .
abundance: .
CDR3nt: TGTGCCAGCAGTTTAAGCCCTTTATATGGCTACACCTTC
CDR3aa: CASSLSPLYGYTF

v_gene: TRBV2
j_gene: TRBJ2-7
d_gene: TRBD1
abundance: .
CDR3nt: TGTGCCAGCAACTGGGGACAGGGACACGAGCAGTACTTC
CDR3aa: CASNWGQGHEQYF

v_gene: TRBV28
j_gene: TRBJ1-5
d_gene: TRBD1
abundance: .
CDR3nt: TGTGCCAGCAGCCCCCACCTGGACAGGGGACAGCCCCAGCATTTT
CDR3aa: CASSPHLDRGQPQHF

v_gene: TRBV7-9
j_gene: TRBJ1-1
d_gene: TRBD1
abundance: .
CDR3nt: TGTGCCAGCATTAAGGGGGCGGCTGAAGCTTTCTTT
CDR3aa: CASIKGAAEAFF

v_gene: TRBV5-6
j_gene: TRBJ2-5
d_gene: .
abundance: .
CDR3nt: TGTGCCAGCAGCTTGGCGGCAGGGGTATTGGAGACCCAGTACTTC
CDR3aa: CASSLAAGVLETQYF

v_gene: TRBV6-5
j_gene: TRBJ2-3
d_gene: .
abundance: .
CDR3nt: TGTGCCAGCCTGGACGGCACAGATACGCAGTATTTT
CDR3aa: CASLDGTDTQYF

v_gene: TRBV5-1
j_gene: TRBJ2-7
d_gene: .
abundance: .
CDR3nt: TGCGCCAGCAGCTTTATCCCCCGGGACACCTCCGGTGTGGAGCAGTACTTC
CDR3aa: CASSFIPRDTSGVEQYF